The rows below give T cell receptor beta chains drawn from one sample of a study of blood T cell repertoires in COVID-19. This table comes from immunoSEQ multiplex PCR, and its TCRdb copy is limited to in-frame clones, with some not included. The data contain approximately 440,000 clones, approximately 86% of them singletons. The source material was PBMCs or T cells enriched from blood (not recorded which). These receptors all come from a woman under 30 who had recovered from COVID-19. CDR3s include the opening cysteine and the closing phenylalanine or tryptophan. Fields, in order: V gene, J gene, D gene, clone size, CDR3 DNA, CDR3 protein. A D gene is named only where the DNA matches it firmly. The size field is filled for only some rows; it gives once, few, many or a size class.

>TRBV30|TRBJ1-1|TRBD1|once
TGTGCCTGGAGTCCTAAACCGGGACAGGGGGCAACTGAAGCTTTCTTT
CAWSPKPGQGATEAFF
>TRBV18|TRBJ1-3|NA|NA
TGTGCCAGCTCACCCCGCAGGGGCGACACTGGAAACACCATATATTTT
CASSPRRGDTGNTIYF
>TRBV7-8|TRBJ2-5|NA|NA
TGTGCCAGCAGCTTAGGGTCGCCAGGCTCCCAAGAGACCCAGTACTTC
CASSLGSPGSQETQYF
>TRBV5-6|TRBJ1-5|TRBD1|few
TGTGCCAGCAGCTCTGACAGGGCCAAGCCCCAGCATTTT
CASSSDRAKPQHF
>TRBV6-5|TRBJ2-7|TRBD2|NA
TGTGCCAGCAGTTACCTCAGGGAGGGCTACGAGCAGTACTTC
CASSYLREGYEQYF
>TRBV27|TRBJ2-1|TRBD1|NA
TGTGCCAGCACCCGGGACAGGGGATACAATGAGCAGTTCTTC
CASTRDRGYNEQFF
>TRBV19|TRBJ2-7|NA|few
TGTGCCAGGTTCTCACAGGGTTCCTACGAGCAGTACTTC
CARFSQGSYEQYF
>TRBV5-6|TRBJ2-2|NA|NA
TGTGCCAGCAGCTTGCCGGGCAGTTCAGGGACCGGGGAGCTGTTTTTT
CASSLPGSSGTGELFF
>TRBV5-1|TRBJ1-1|NA|NA
TGCGCCAGCAGCTTGGTAGGACTTGACACTGAAGCTTTCTTT
CASSLVGLDTEAFF
>TRBV28|TRBJ1-3|TRBD1|once
TGTGCCAGCAGTCCCAGCCCGGGACAGGGATACACCATATATTTT
CASSPSPGQGYTIYF
>TRBV23-1|TRBJ2-5|NA|NA
TGCGCCAGCAGTCAAAATACCGCGGCGGTTCAAGAGACCCAGTACTTC
CASSQNTAAVQETQYF
>TRBV20-1|TRBJ2-1|TRBD2|NA
TGCAGTGCTAGTAGAAATAGCGGGGGGCTTTACAATGAGCAGTTCTTC
CSASRNSGGLYNEQFF
>TRBV5-4|TRBJ2-3|TRBD1|NA
TGTGCCAGCAGCAGTCCCGGGACAGGGGGAGATACGCAGTATTTT
CASSSPGTGGDTQYF
>TRBV7-9|TRBJ2-3|TRBD1|NA
TGTGCCAGCAGCTATCCCCGGGACAGTCTCACAGATACGCAGTATTTT
CASSYPRDSLTDTQYF
>TRBV29-1|TRBJ1-2|NA|NA
TGCAGCGTTGAACTAGGGGATGGCTACACCTTC
CSVELGDGYTF
>TRBV6-6|TRBJ1-2|NA|NA
TGTGCCAGCAGCCTCCTGCCTCGTCAGGGCTACACCTTC
CASSLLPRQGYTF
>TRBV28|TRBJ1-5|TRBD1|NA
TGTGCCAGCAGGTCTCAGGGGGCAGGCAATCAGCCCCAGCATTTT
CASRSQGAGNQPQHF
>TRBV28|TRBJ2-2|TRBD2|NA
TGTGCCAGCAGTTCCCCCGGGTTGGGCGGGGGGGCGACTGGGGAGCTGTTTTTT
CASSSPGLGGGATGELFF
>TRBV6-5|TRBJ2-7|NA|once
TGTGCCAGCAGGTACAGGGGCGGAGGGTACGAGCAGTACTTC
CASRYRGGGYEQYF
>TRBV20-1|TRBJ1-1|NA|NA
TGCAGTGCTAGTTTTTTGAGAGGAAGCACTGAAGCTTTCTTT
CSASFLRGSTEAFF
>TRBV2|TRBJ2-5|NA|NA
TGTGCCAGCAGTGAATCCCGGCAAGAGACCCAGTACTTC
CASSESRQETQYF
>TRBV21-1|TRBJ2-1|NA|once
TGTGCCAGCCCTGCGGGCCTCAGCTCCTACAATGAGCAGTTCTTC
CASPAGLSSYNEQFF
>TRBV9|TRBJ2-6|TRBD1|NA
TGTGCCAGCAGCTCGAGAACAGGGGCCCTCTCTGGGGCCAACGTCCTGACTTTC
CASSSRTGALSGANVLTF
>TRBV5-1|TRBJ1-2|TRBD1|NA
TGCGCCAGCAGCTTGGACAGGGGTTTTGGCTACACCTTC
CASSLDRGFGYTF
>TRBV12-3/TRBV12-4|TRBJ1-1|NA|NA
TGTGCCAGCAGTGCGCGGGGGGACACTGAAGCTTTCTTT
CASSARGDTEAFF
>TRBV12-5|TRBJ1-5|NA|NA
TGTGCTAGTGGTACCGGACAGTCATATAGCAATCAGCCCCAGCATTTT
CASGTGQSYSNQPQHF
>TRBV19|TRBJ1-5|NA|NA
TGTGCCAGTATCCCGGAGGGGTTTCGGGGGCCCCAGCATTTT
CASIPEGFRGPQHF
>TRBV27|TRBJ2-3|NA|NA
TGTGCCAGCAGTTTATCACGGGGGAGGAGCACAGATACGCAGTATTTT
CASSLSRGRSTDTQYF
>TRBV7-9|TRBJ2-2|NA|NA
TGTGCCAGCAGTCACGAATTCGGCGGGGAGCTGTTTTTT
CASSHEFGGELFF
>TRBV5-5|TRBJ1-5|NA|few
TGTGCCAGCAGCCGCGAGCCGGACAGATATAGCAATCAGCCCCAGCATTTT
CASSREPDRYSNQPQHF
>TRBV4-1|TRBJ1-3|NA|NA
TGCGCCAGCAGCCAAGAATCCGCGGGACCCGGGTCTGGAAACACCATATATTTT
CASSQESAGPGSGNTIYF
>TRBV7-2|TRBJ2-5|TRBD2|NA
TGTGCCAGCAGCTTAAAAATCGGTGCTATGAGCGGGATCTACTTC
CASSLKIGAMSGIYF
>TRBV2|TRBJ2-7|TRBD2|NA
TGTGCCAGCAGTGAATTTGCTCGGGGGGGGAGCGGCGAGCAGTACTTC
CASSEFARGGSGEQYF
>TRBV5-1|TRBJ2-5|TRBD1|few
TGCGCCAGCGGGTGGACAGGGATCCTCCAAGAGACCCAGTACTTC
CASGWTGILQETQYF
>TRBV27|TRBJ1-2|NA|NA
TGTGCCAGCGCCGGAGGCTATGGCTACACCTTC
CASAGGYGYTF
>TRBV7-3|TRBJ2-3|NA|NA
TGTGCCAGCAGCCTCCTACAGGGCCCAGATACGCAGTATTTT
CASSLLQGPDTQYF
>TRBV11-2|TRBJ1-2|TRBD1|once
TGTGCCAGCAGCCAGGACAGGGAAGACTATGGCTACACCTTC
CASSQDREDYGYTF
>TRBV5-6|TRBJ2-7|NA|NA
TGTGCCAGCGGACCGACAGCGACCTACGAGCAGTACTTC
CASGPTATYEQYF
>TRBV5-1|TRBJ2-2|NA|NA
TGCGCCAGCAGCTCCCAGGGGCGCACCGGGGAGCTGTTTTTT
CASSSQGRTGELFF
>TRBV9|TRBJ2-1|TRBD1|NA
TGTGCCAGCAGCGCAACAGGGGTGCAGCAGTTCTTC
CASSATGVQQFF
>TRBV3-1/TRBV3-2|TRBJ2-2|NA|NA
TGTGCCAGCAGCCAAGGGCTCAGCGCTAACACCGGGGAGCTGTTTTTT
CASSQGLSANTGELFF
>TRBV11-2|TRBJ2-7|NA|NA
TGTGCCAGCAGCTTAGTAACAGGCGGCTCCTACGAGCAGTACTTC
CASSLVTGGSYEQYF
>TRBV5-1|TRBJ2-3|NA|NA
TGCGCCAGCAGCTTGAATCGACAGACATCCACAGATACGCAGTATTTT
CASSLNRQTSTDTQYF
>TRBV5-4|TRBJ2-1|TRBD1|NA
TGTGCCAGCAGCTTGCAGGGGGCGGAATACAATGAGCAGTTCTTC
CASSLQGAEYNEQFF
>TRBV7-8|TRBJ1-1|NA|NA
TGTGCCAGCAGGGGAGAGACCATTGAAGCTTTCTTT
CASRGETIEAFF
>TRBV5-6|TRBJ1-1|NA|NA
TGTGCCAGCGGCGTGACCGCGGTCACTGAAGCTTTCTTT
CASGVTAVTEAFF
>TRBV28|TRBJ2-3|TRBD1|NA
TGTGCCAGCAGTTTGCAAAAACGGGACAGGGGTCCTAGCACAGATACGCAGTATTTT
CASSLQKRDRGPSTDTQYF
>TRBV5-1|TRBJ1-2|NA|NA
TGCGCCAGCAGCTTGGTTCGGTCCGGAGGCTATGGCTACACCTTC
CASSLVRSGGYGYTF
>TRBV27|TRBJ1-1|NA|NA
TGTGCCAGCAGTTTAAGATCGGGAGGAACTGAAGCTTTCTTT
CASSLRSGGTEAFF
>TRBV19|TRBJ1-2|NA|NA
TGTGCCAGCCAGGACAGATACTATGGCTACACCTTC
CASQDRYYGYTF
>TRBV7-2|TRBJ2-3|TRBD2|NA
TGTGCCAGCAGCTTAAGCGGGGGGGCCGTCGGAGATACGCAGTATTTT
CASSLSGGAVGDTQYF
>TRBV3-1/TRBV3-2|TRBJ2-1|TRBD2|NA
TGTGCCAGCAGCCAAACCCGGGGGGGCGGGGAGCAGTTCTTC
CASSQTRGGGEQFF
>TRBV28|TRBJ1-2|NA|NA
TGTGCCAGCAAAGGGGGGGGGCCCTTATATGGCTACACCTTC
CASKGGGPLYGYTF
>TRBV12-3/TRBV12-4|TRBJ2-7|NA|NA
TGTGCCAGCAGTTTGAAGGGGTACGAGCAGTACTTC
CASSLKGYEQYF